Listed below are T cell receptor beta chains from one sample, sequenced in a study of T cell repertoires in cytomegalovirus infection. TCRdb analysed the reads with MiXCR anew, one entry per CDR3 protein. The sample contains approximately 500,000 distinct CDR3 sequences, 16% of which appear only once. Sequenced input: CD8+ T cells from PBMCs. The receptors stem from a human donor in good health (CMV status not recorded). Some clones in this sample may be carry-over from other donors' samples. Each CDR3 is given with its conserved first and last residue. The order of the fields is J gene, clone size, D gene, V gene, CDR3 protein, CDR3 DNA. The D gene is left open where the match is weak. Clone size is shown for a subset of rows, as once, few, many or a class of expanded clone.

J: TRBJ2-1; size: few; D: TRBD2; V: TRBV5-1; CDR3: CASSIGLAGAGRNNEQFF; DNA: TGCGCCAGCAGCATCGGACTAGCGGGAGCTGGTAGGAACAATGAGCAGTTCTTC
J: TRBJ1-2; size: NA; D: NA; V: TRBV29-1; CDR3: CSVEKGYGYTF; DNA: TGCAGCGTTGAAAAAGGGTATGGCTACACCTTC
J: TRBJ2-1; size: many; D: TRBD2; V: TRBV7-3; CDR3: CASSLLAGHEQFF; DNA: TGTGCCAGCAGCCTCCTAGCGGGCCATGAGCAGTTCTTC
J: TRBJ2-3; size: many; D: TRBD2; V: TRBV11-3; CDR3: CASSHDGVAGGMTDTQYF; DNA: TGTGCCAGCAGCCACGACGGGGTAGCGGGAGGCATGACAGATACGCAGTATTTT
J: TRBJ1-2; size: NA; D: TRBD1; V: TRBV11-2; CDR3: CATKGAGANYGYTF; DNA: TGTGCCACCAAGGGGGCGGGGGCAAACTATGGCTACACCTTC
J: TRBJ1-1; size: few; D: NA; V: TRBV4-1; CDR3: CASSQEGEGLNTEAFF; DNA: TGCGCCAGCAGCCAAGAAGGAGAGGGACTGAACACTGAAGCTTTCTTT
J: TRBJ2-3; size: NA; D: TRBD1; V: TRBV11-1; CDR3: CASSSGTVITDTQYF; DNA: TGTGCCAGCAGTTCTGGGACAGTTATTACAGATACGCAGTATTTT
J: TRBJ2-1; size: NA; D: TRBD2; V: TRBV19; CDR3: CASSRSGETYNEQFF; DNA: TGTGCCAGTAGTCGTAGCGGGGAAACCTACAATGAGCAGTTCTTC
J: TRBJ2-1; size: NA; D: TRBD2; V: TRBV28; CDR3: CAASSQASGRYEQFF; DNA: TGTGCCGCCAGCAGTCAGGCTAGCGGGAGGTATGAGCAGTTCTTC
J: TRBJ1-5; size: many; D: NA; V: TRBV6-1; CDR3: CASSVERRTMLYSNQPQHF; DNA: TGTGCCAGCAGTGTTGAAAGGCGAACTATGCTCTATAGCAATCAGCCCCAGCATTTT
J: TRBJ2-3; size: NA; D: NA; V: TRBV28; CDR3: CASSLVIGATREGADTQYF; DNA: TGTGCCAGCAGTTTGGTTATTGGAGCAACTAGGGAAGGGGCAGATACGCAGTATTTT
J: TRBJ1-5; size: few; D: NA; V: TRBV27; CDR3: CASSLTWRGNLRQPQHF; DNA: TGTGCCAGCAGTTTAACCTGGAGGGGGAACCTGAGGCAGCCCCAGCATTTT
J: TRBJ2-5; size: many; D: TRBD2; V: TRBV7-2; CDR3: CASSFPTSGGEGYQETQYF; DNA: TGTGCCAGCAGCTTCCCGACTAGCGGGGGGGAAGGCTACCAAGAGACCCAGTACTTC
J: TRBJ2-1; size: few; D: TRBD2; V: TRBV11-2; CDR3: CASSFWTRDSSYNEQFF; DNA: TGTGCCAGCAGCTTCTGGACTAGGGATAGCTCCTACAATGAGCAGTTCTTC
J: TRBJ2-7; size: NA; D: NA; V: TRBV10-3; CDR3: CAIRSTLSSYEQYF; DNA: TGTGCCATCAGATCGACACTGAGCTCCTACGAGCAGTACTTC
J: TRBJ1-6; size: many; D: NA; V: TRBV7-6; CDR3: CASSLRPGGANSPLHF; DNA: TGTGCCAGCAGCTTAAGGCCAGGAGGGGCTAATTCACCCCTCCACTTT
J: TRBJ2-7; size: few; D: TRBD2; V: TRBV4-1; CDR3: CASSQAHSGRVAYEQYF; DNA: TGCGCCAGCAGCCAAGCCCATAGCGGGAGAGTCGCCTACGAGCAGTACTTC
J: TRBJ1-4; size: many; D: NA; V: TRBV7-9; CDR3: CASSPTRGHEKLFF; DNA: TGTGCCAGCAGCCCTACGAGGGGACATGAAAAACTGTTTTTT
J: TRBJ2-7; size: NA; D: NA; V: TRBV2; CDR3: CASRRGFQGRSREQYF; DNA: TGTGCCAGCAGAAGAGGATTTCAGGGGAGAAGTAGGGAGCAGTACTTC
J: TRBJ1-2; size: many; D: TRBD1; V: TRBV7-9; CDR3: CASSFGTAANYGYTF; DNA: TGTGCCAGCAGCTTTGGGACAGCCGCTAACTATGGCTACACCTTC
J: TRBJ1-2; size: NA; D: NA; V: TRBV20-1; CDR3: CSAILREYRYGYTF; DNA: TGCAGTGCTATTCTCAGGGAATATCGCTATGGCTACACCTTC
J: TRBJ1-2; size: NA; D: NA; V: TRBV15; CDR3: CATSNPPGESNYGYTF; DNA: TGTGCCACCAGCAACCCCCCTGGGGAGAGTAACTATGGCTACACCTTC
J: TRBJ2-1; size: many; D: NA; V: TRBV11-1; CDR3: CASSLAPLSQRYNEQFF; DNA: TGTGCCAGCAGCTTAGCGCCTCTTAGCCAGCGGTACAATGAGCAGTTCTTC
J: TRBJ2-5; size: NA; D: TRBD2; V: TRBV4-1; CDR3: CTSSQDSLAGYSGEETQYF; DNA: TGCACCAGCAGCCAAGATTCCCTAGCGGGGTACTCAGGGGAAGAGACCCAGTACTTC
J: TRBJ2-2; size: many; D: NA; V: TRBV7-9; CDR3: CASSLRGGRTGELFF; DNA: TGTGCCAGCAGCTTACGGGGTGGTCGCACCGGGGAGCTGTTTTTT
J: TRBJ2-6; size: many; D: NA; V: TRBV7-9; CDR3: CASIRGTSGQITGANVLTF; DNA: TGTGCCAGCATCAGAGGGACCTCTGGGCAGATAACTGGGGCCAACGTCCTGACTTTC
J: TRBJ2-7; size: many; D: NA; V: TRBV6-5; CDR3: CASSYSRLRGSPYEQYF; DNA: TGTGCCAGCAGTTACTCAAGGCTTAGAGGCAGTCCCTACGAGCAGTACTTC
J: TRBJ2-7; size: NA; D: TRBD1; V: TRBV27; CDR3: CASRSTGYGEQYF; DNA: TGTGCCAGCAGATCGACAGGGTACGGCGAGCAGTACTTC
J: TRBJ2-3; size: NA; D: NA; V: TRBV12-3/TRBV12-4; CDR3: CAIKGRSTDTQYF; DNA: TGTGCCATCAAGGGCAGAAGCACAGATACGCAGTATTTT
J: TRBJ2-1; size: few; D: TRBD1; V: TRBV9; CDR3: CASSVQGARNEQFF; DNA: TGTGCCAGCAGCGTCCAGGGGGCGCGAAATGAGCAGTTCTTC
J: TRBJ2-3; size: NA; D: NA; V: TRBV19; CDR3: CASTTQGGWSTDTQYF; DNA: TGTGCCAGTACCACTCAGGGGGGCTGGAGCACAGATACGCAGTATTTT
J: TRBJ2-7; size: many; D: NA; V: TRBV7-8; CDR3: CASSLVGRSYEQYF; DNA: TGTGCCAGCAGCTTAGTGGGAAGAAGCTACGAGCAGTACTTC
J: TRBJ1-2; size: many; D: NA; V: TRBV7-9; CDR3: CASSGGGGSDGYTF; DNA: TGTGCCAGCAGCGGGGGTGGGGGATCCGATGGCTACACCTTC
J: TRBJ1-1; size: few; D: NA; V: TRBV4-2; CDR3: CASSLITRGAMNTEAFF; DNA: TGTGCCAGCAGCCTCATTACAAGGGGGGCTATGAACACTGAAGCTTTCTTT
J: TRBJ2-3; size: NA; D: NA; V: TRBV9; CDR3: CASSVGGRGSTDTQYF; DNA: TGTGCCAGCAGCGTAGGGGGCAGGGGAAGCACAGATACGCAGTATTTT
J: TRBJ2-1; size: many; D: NA; V: TRBV5-5; CDR3: CASSLNSDEQFF; DNA: TGTGCCAGCAGCCTCAATTCGGATGAGCAGTTCTTC
J: TRBJ2-2; size: many; D: NA; V: TRBV5-5; CDR3: CASSPRTFYTGELFF; DNA: TGTGCCAGCAGCCCTAGGACATTCTACACCGGGGAGCTGTTTTTT